This T cell receptor (beta chain) comes out of a study of T cell repertoires in cytomegalovirus infection. Turning to the study itself: CMV infection and matching HLA type were both indicated by public TCR beta signatures.

Germline loops: CDR1 LNHDA, CDR2 SQIVND (reference sequence). This CDR3 region has 14 residues. Trimming removed 7 bases from V and 8 bases from J, with 18 bases in between. Only a few counts were recorded for this clonotype. Its specificity is not known. MiXCR, applied by TCRdb to the reads, yields one record per CDR3 protein. This table holds approximately 700,000 distinct CDR3 sequences, about 40% found once. Overall study findings and caveats: HLA-C-restricted CMV clonotypes gave the most frequent clonotype in two of eight donors. Using cumulative public TCR beta family frequency, the authors identified those who carried CMV together with the relevant HLA.

The chain combines TRBV19 with TRBJ2-1; D possibly corresponds to TRBD2 (7 bases). The sequence was collected from a human donor in good health (CMV status not recorded). Some clones in this sample may be carry-over from other donors' samples. Sequencing was performed on PBMCs. The CDR3 DNA reads as TGTGCCAGTAAGGGTAGGGGGACTACTCATGAGCAGTTCTTC. Translation: CASKGRGTTHEQFF.